Presented here are 14 T cell receptor gamma chains from one specimen sequenced in a study of human gamma delta and Vdelta1 T cells. TCRdb used CATT to re-call clones from the PCR reads. The table has some 2,900 gamma-chain clones, 5.2% seen once. The material sequenced was naive CD27+ Vdelta1 gamma-delta T cells from blood. The origin of the receptors is a human donor in good health.

In regard to this clone: Since a much larger clone is just one base distant, this may be a read error. The rearrangement uses TRGV5 and TRGJ1 or TRGJ2. The germline V gene has CDR1 VINAFY and CDR2 YDVSNSKD. The CDR3 extends over 15 amino acids. Here the CDR3 DNA reads TGTGCCACCTGGGACCCACCCTGGGGGAATTATAAGAAACTATTT. Translated, it gives CATWDPPWGNYKKLF.

This clone has just a few counts. The J gene is TRGJ1 or TRGJ2; the V gene was not called. This CDR3 is built from 14 residues. The DNA of the CDR3 is TGTGCCACCTGGGACGGGGAAACTTATTATAAGAAACTCTTT. Translation: CATWDGETYYKKLF.

This clone was seen a few times. This is likely an artifact of a read error, given a far larger clone one base away. V usage is TRGV9 and J usage is TRGJ1 or TRGJ2. CDR1 is GITISATS and CDR2 is ISYDGTV in the germline V gene (reference sequence). V lost 0 bases, J lost 10 bases, and 9 bases stayed unmatched. The CDR3 covers 13 residues. The CDR3: CALWEVLLGKKLF. Written as DNA, the CDR3 is TGTGCCTTGTGGGAGGTGCTTTTGGGGAAGAAACTCTTT.

This clone is labeled as medium-sized (0.01 to 0.1%). The chain couples TRGV2 to TRGJ1 or TRGJ2. The CDR3 spans 15 residues. The germline V gene encodes CDR1 EGSNGY and CDR2 YDSYNSKV. V shed 2 bases and J 2 bases; nucleotides not matched to a gene: 9. DNA of the CDR3: TGTGCCACCTGGGACGAGCCGAGGGATTATTATAAGAAACTCTTT. This sequence encodes CATWDEPRDYYKKLF.

This clone was recorded a few times. The protein given in TCRdb and the translation of the DNA differ at residue 6, and the sequence presented here derives from the DNA. This rearrangement joins TRGV3 to TRGJ1 or TRGJ2. J gave up 4 bases and V 2 bases, and 8 bases lay outside the gene matches. The CDR3 runs to 14 residues. Germline V gene data show CDR1 as VTNTFY and CDR2 as YDVSTARD (reference sequence). CDR3: CATWDKRWYYKKLF. CDR3 nucleotide sequence: TGTGCCACCTGGGACAAGCGTTGGTATTATAAGAAACTCTTT.

This clone was seen just once. For the V gene the call is TRGV5; the J gene has no call. This CDR3 is 16 amino acids long. CDR1 and CDR2 from the germline V gene are VINAFY and YDVSNSKD. This CDR3 is CATWDRRGLGYYNKIF. Here the CDR3 DNA reads TGTGCCACCTGGGACAGGCGAGGCTTGGGTTATTATAACAAAATATTT.

There are a few counts of this clone. The identical CDR3 is also encoded by other nucleotide sequences in the sample. The rearrangement links TRGV8 to TRGJ1 or TRGJ2. J lost 3 bases, V lost 0 bases, and 2 bases had no gene match. Germline V CDR1 and CDR2: VENAVY, YDSYNSRV. The CDR3 has 13 amino acids. The CDR3 protein is CATWDRPYYKKLF. The CDR3, as DNA: TGTGCCACCTGGGATAGGCCTTATTATAAGAAACTCTTT.

The chain couples TRGV3 to TRGJP2. The J gene was not available in TCRdb and was assigned here by matching the DNA to germline segments. V was pared by 4 bases and J by 6 bases, with 20 bases of the junction left unmatched. CDR3 length: 18 residues. Germline CDR1 is VTNTFY and CDR2 is YDVSTARD (reference sequence). This CDR3 reads CATWERQPFKGGDWIKTF. CDR3 DNA sequence: TGTGCCACCTGGGAAAGACAGCCCTTTAAAGGGGGTGATTGGATCAAGACGTTT.

This clone is medium-sized in the sample. This chain uses TRGV8 with TRGJ1 or TRGJ2. In germline, CDR1 is VENAVY, CDR2 YDSYNSRV. This CDR3 contains 14 residues. Losses at the gene ends were 4 bases for V and 8 bases for J; bases not matched to a gene: 14. This chain's CDR3 is CATWDPRLKNKKLF. DNA for the CDR3: TGTGCCACCTGGGACCCTCGGCTTAAAAATAAGAAACTCTTT.

About this clone: The protein TCRdb gives is from a much larger clone and does not agree with this DNA's translation at residue 8, likely a read error; the protein shown here comes from the DNA. The V gene is TRGV9, the J gene TRGJ1 or TRGJ2. Per germline, CDR1 GITISATS and CDR2 ISYDGTV (reference sequence). Unmatched junction bases numbered 13, after V lost 3 bases and J lost 2 bases. This CDR3 region has 16 residues. For the CDR3, the DNA is TGTGCCTTGTGGGAGCCTTTCTTGAGTGATTATTATAAGAAACTCTTT. This encodes CALWEPFLSDYYKKLF.

The chain carries TRGV3 and TRGJP. Because TCRdb records no J gene, it was assigned here through a match of the DNA to germline. Trimming cost V 2 bases and J 4 bases; bases outside gene matches: 5. This CDR3 is built from 17 residues. Per germline, CDR1 VTNTFY and CDR2 YDVSTARD (reference sequence). CDR3 protein: CATWDTYQELGKKIKVF. Here the CDR3 DNA reads TGTGCCACCTGGGACACTTACCAAGAGTTGGGCAAAAAAATCAAGGTATTT.

This clone is medium-sized (0.01 to 0.1%) within its sample. The rearrangement joins TRGV9 to TRGJ1 or TRGJ2. Germline assignment: CDR1 GITISATS and CDR2 ISYDGTV (reference sequence). The trim removed 2 bases at V and 1 base at J, leaving 14 bases unmatched. The CDR3 contains 17 residues. The CDR3 loop is CALWEGYGPRNYYKKLF. The CDR3 DNA follows: TGTGCCTTGTGGGAGGGCTACGGTCCCCGAAATTATTATAAGAAACTCTTT.

V gene TRGV9 combines with J gene TRGJ1 or TRGJ2. CDR1 is GITISATS and CDR2 is ISYDGTV in the germline V gene (reference sequence). Trimming cost V 11 bases and J 5 bases; bases outside gene matches: 9. This CDR3 is 11 amino acids long. CDR3 in DNA: TGTGCCTGGGGGGGGCATTATAAGAAACTCTTT. This gives the protein CAWGGHYKKLF.

This clone is classed as medium-sized. Additional DNA sequences in this sample encode the identical CDR3. The chain employs TRGV3 and TRGJ1 or TRGJ2. The germline V gene encodes CDR1 VTNTFY and CDR2 YDVSTARD (reference sequence). CDR3 length: 14 amino acids. Trimming at V came to 0 bases and at J to 4 bases, leaving 6 bases not matched to a gene. CDR3 sequence (DNA): TGTGCCACCTGGGACAGGCTGGGATATTATAAGAAACTCTTT. Translating gives CATWDRLGYYKKLF.